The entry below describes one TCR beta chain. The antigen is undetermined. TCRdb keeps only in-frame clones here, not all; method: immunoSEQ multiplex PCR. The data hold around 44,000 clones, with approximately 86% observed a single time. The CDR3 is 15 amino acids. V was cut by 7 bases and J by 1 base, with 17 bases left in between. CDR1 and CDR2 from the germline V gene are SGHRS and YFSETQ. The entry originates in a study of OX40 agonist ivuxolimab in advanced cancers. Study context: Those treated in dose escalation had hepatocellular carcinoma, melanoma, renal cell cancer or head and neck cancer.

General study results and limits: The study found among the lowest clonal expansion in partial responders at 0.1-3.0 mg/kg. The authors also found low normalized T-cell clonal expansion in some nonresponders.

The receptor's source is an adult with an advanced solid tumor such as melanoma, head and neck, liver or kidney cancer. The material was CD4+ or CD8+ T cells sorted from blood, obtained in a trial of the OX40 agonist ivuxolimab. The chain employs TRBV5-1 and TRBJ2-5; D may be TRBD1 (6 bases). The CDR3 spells CASSDPGHLQETQYF. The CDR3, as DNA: TGCGCCAGCTCAGACCCGGGACACCTCCAAGAGACCCAGTACTTC. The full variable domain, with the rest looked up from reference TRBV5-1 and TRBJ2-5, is KAGVTQTPRYLIKTRGQQVTLSCSPISGHRSVSWYQQTPGQGLQFLFEYFSETQRNKGNFPGRFSGRQFSNSRSEMNVSTLELGDSALYLCASSDPGHLQETQYFGPGTRLLVL.